Shown below are 21 T cell receptor beta chains from a single sample sequenced in a study of shared clonotypes between healthy human individuals. TCRdb keeps only in-frame clones here, not all; method: immunoSEQ multiplex PCR. The data show 2 million to 2.5 million clones, less than 95% seen once. The specimen sequenced was naive CD4+ T cells from PBMCs. Subset here: CD45RA+ positively selected. Receptors were obtained from a man aged 18 to 35 in good health. Some clones in this sample may be carry-over from other donors' samples.

In the case of this clone: The sample carries other DNA sequences with the same CDR3. The chain links TRBV28 to TRBJ1-2; TRBD1 agrees at 7 bases. This CDR3 is built from 11 residues. Trimming took 6 bases from V and 8 from J; bases not matched to a gene: 3. Germline V lookup: CDR1 MDHEN, CDR2 SYDVKM. The CDR3 bases are TGTGCCAGCAGACAGGGGTACGGCTACACCTTC. Its protein product is CASRQGYGYTF.

J is TRBJ2-2 and V is TRBV6-1, with 8 bases aligning to TRBD2. This CDR3 has 18 amino acids. Germline V CDR1 and CDR2: MNHNS, SASEGT. V was pared by 4 bases and J by 4 bases, with 14 bases of the junction left unmatched. CDR3: CASSGSGTGRGSTGELFF. CDR3 DNA: TGTGCCAGCAGTGGTAGCGGGACGGGCCGGGGGAGCACCGGGGAGCTGTTTTTT.

A remark on this clone: This sample also contains other DNA sequences that code for the same CDR3. This chain connects TRBV7-2 to TRBJ2-2, with 11 bases aligning to TRBD2. The CDR3 covers 16 residues. Germline V gives CDR1 SGHTA, CDR2 FQGNSA. Trimming at V came to 5 bases and at J to 4 bases, leaving 6 bases not matched to a gene. The DNA for the CDR3 is TGTGCCAGCAGCCTAGTCGGGACTAGCGGCACCGGGGAGCTGTTTTTT. Amino acid sequence: CASSLVGTSGTGELFF.

V usage is TRBV28 and J usage is TRBJ1-2; 11 nucleotides line up with TRBD1. The CDR3 is 15 amino acids. CDR1 MDHEN and CDR2 SYDVKM come from the germline V gene. The V segment lost 7 bases and the J segment 4 bases; nucleotides outside the gene matches: 8. This chain's CDR3 is CASKRTGGEGYGYTF. The CDR3 DNA follows: TGTGCCAGCAAGAGGACAGGGGGCGAAGGCTATGGCTACACCTTC.

With regard to this clone: This sample includes further DNA sequences coding for the same CDR3. This chain connects TRBV5-8 to TRBJ2-5; 13 nucleotides align to TRBD2. The trim removed 4 bases at V and 5 bases at J, leaving 5 bases unmatched. The CDR3 has 15 residues. CDR1 and CDR2 (germline): SGHTS, YDEGEE. The CDR3 here is CASSQGTSGMETQYF. CDR3 DNA: TGTGCCAGCAGCCAAGGGACTAGCGGGATGGAGACCCAGTACTTC.

The chain recombines TRBV11-2 with TRBJ1-1, with a weak D call TRBD1 (5 bases). This CDR3 is built from 17 residues. CDR1 and CDR2 from the germline V gene are SGHAT and FQNNGV. Trimming took 6 bases from V and 5 from J, leaving 25 bases between them. CDR3 in DNA: TGTGCCAGCAGTCGAGGGTGGGACGCCCTAAGAAAAACTGAAGCTTTCTTT. This codes for CASSRGWDALRKTEAFF. The full variable domain, with the rest looked up from reference TRBV11-2 and TRBJ1-1, is EAGVAQSPRYKIIEKRQSVAFWCNPISGHATLYWYQQILGQGPKLLIQFQNNGVVDDSQLPKDRFSAERLKGVDSTLKIQPAKLEDSAVYLCASSRGWDALRKTEAFFGQGTRLTVV.

The table lists this clone with a few counts. As DNA, the CDR3 is TGTGCCAGCAGCTTAGAATCGTCCGGGTATGGTGGCTACACCTTC. This gives the protein CASSLESSGYGGYTF. V and J are TRBV7-9 and TRBJ1-2; D remains unclear. V lost 1 base to trimming and J lost 7 bases, with 16 bases between them. Germline V gives CDR1 SEHNR, CDR2 FQNEAQ (reference sequence). CDR3 length equals 15 residues.

The rearrangement links TRBV4-2 to TRBJ2-2; D may be TRBD2 (5 bases). CDR3 length equals 16 residues. Trimming stripped 2 bases from V and 2 bases from J, with 12 bases between. CDR1 is LGHNA, CDR2 YNFKEQ, per germline. Here the CDR3 DNA reads TGTGCCAGCAGCCAACCGAGCGAGGGAAACACCGGGGAGCTGTTTTTT. Encoded protein: CASSQPSEGNTGELFF.

V gene TRBV6-6 combines with J gene TRBJ2-2, with 9 bases lining up with TRBD2. Germline V gives CDR1 MNHNY, CDR2 SVGAGI (reference sequence). The CDR3 loop spans 16 amino acids. With V trimmed by 2 bases and J by 7 bases, 8 bases remained unmatched. The CDR3 protein is CASSYGGSGSVGELFF. The CDR3 DNA sequence: TGTGCCAGCAGTTACGGCGGTAGCGGGAGTGTCGGGGAGCTGTTTTTT.

The J gene is TRBJ2-7, the V gene TRBV7-3; D possibly corresponds to TRBD2 (6 bases). The germline V gene has CDR1 SGHTA and CDR2 FQGTGA. Trimming pared 5 bases from V and 6 bases from J, leaving 17 bases between. The CDR3 is made up of 14 amino acids. CDR3 sequence (DNA): TGTGCCAGCAGCCCGCCCGGGGCGGGAACCGAGCAGTACTTC. It specifies CASSPPGAGTEQYF.

The chain combines TRBV28 with TRBJ1-5; 7 bases match TRBD1. Germline V lookup: CDR1 MDHEN, CDR2 SYDVKM. Losses at the gene ends were 5 bases for V and 7 bases for J; bases not matched to a gene: 14. The CDR3 has 16 amino acids. The DNA of the CDR3 is TGTGCCAGCAGTACACCGACAGGGTTGGGTAAACAGCCCCAGCATTTT. Its translation is CASSTPTGLGKQPQHF.

The chain recombines TRBV5-6 with TRBJ2-3; TRBD1 aligns across 7 bases. The germline CDR1 and CDR2 sequences are SGHDT and YYEEEE. V lost 5 bases to trimming and J lost 0 bases; unmatched junction nucleotides: 6. The CDR3 loop spans 15 amino acids. CDR3 in amino acids: CASRRTGESTDTQYF. Written as DNA, the CDR3 is TGTGCCAGCAGGCGGACAGGCGAAAGCACAGATACGCAGTATTTT.

As to this clone: One end of the junction is discordant with germline, which a read error may explain. This rearrangement joins TRBV6-1 to TRBJ2-7; D remains unclear. Germline V gives CDR1 MNHNS, CDR2 SASEGT. The CDR3 is 14 amino acids. The CDR3 loop is CASSEGGISHEQYF. The CDR3 DNA sequence: TGTGCCAGCAGCGAAGGTGGGATTTCTCACGAGCAGTACTTC.

The chain combines TRBV5-4 with TRBJ2-1; 10 nucleotides agree with TRBD1. This CDR3 has 15 residues. The V gene end was trimmed by 4 bases and the J gene end by 2 bases; junction bases not matched to a gene: 3. From germline, CDR1 is SGHNT and CDR2 YYREEE (reference sequence). CDR3 residues: CASSKTGGAYNEQFF. The CDR3 nucleotides are TGTGCCAGCAGCAAGACAGGGGGCGCCTACAATGAGCAGTTCTTC.

The chain has TRBV6-6 and TRBJ2-5; 7 bases are shared with TRBD1. With 6 bases clipped from V and 3 bases from J, the junction kept 4 bases outside the gene matches. CDR3 length: 13 amino acids. The germline V gene has CDR1 MNHNY and CDR2 SVGAGI (reference sequence). The CDR3 sequence: CASRSGTEETQYF. The CDR3 DNA follows: TGTGCCAGCAGATCCGGGACAGAAGAGACCCAGTACTTC.

This clone was seen just once. This rearrangement joins TRBV29-1 to TRBJ1-1; D is unclear. Germline V lookup: CDR1 SQVTM, CDR2 ANQGSEA. The CDR3 sequence is 15 residues long. The V end was cut by 4 bases, the J end by 1 base, with 16 bases between. This CDR3 is CSVGGFMKENTEAFF. The DNA for the CDR3 is TGCAGCGTTGGAGGGTTCATGAAGGAGAACACTGAAGCTTTCTTT.

Remarks on this clone: This may arise from a read error, as a much more abundant clone is one base away. The sample carries other DNA sequences with the same CDR3. This rearrangement joins TRBV18 to TRBJ2-5; no definite D call. This CDR3 is 11 amino acids long. From germline, CDR1 is KGHSH and CDR2 LQKENI. The V end lost 4 bases, the J end lost 2 bases, and 2 bases lay between the germline ends. CDR3 protein: CASSLQETQYF. In DNA form, the CDR3 reads TGTGCCAGCTCACTTCAAGAGACCCAGTACTTC.

On this clone itself: The same CDR3 also results from other DNA sequences found in this sample. This chain connects TRBV28 to TRBJ1-5; D remains ambiguous. Trimming pared 2 bases from V and 3 bases from J, leaving 2 bases between. CDR3 length: 12 residues. Germline loops: CDR1 MDHEN, CDR2 SYDVKM. The CDR3 DNA sequence: TGTGCCAGCAGTTTAATCAATCAGCCCCAGCATTTT. Translation gives CASSLINQPQHF.

As for this clone: Other DNA sequences from this sample encode an identical CDR3 as well. The CDR3 loop reads CASSPTPNYGYTF. DNA of the CDR3: TGTGCCAGCAGCCCAACACCTAACTATGGCTACACCTTC. J is TRBJ1-2 and V is TRBV7-2; D unresolved. The germline V gene has CDR1 SGHTA and CDR2 FQGNSA. This CDR3 spans 13 amino acids. Trimming shortened V by 5 bases and J by 0 bases, and 7 bases separated the two germline ends.

This chain joins TRBV9 and TRBJ2-3; 8 bases are shared with TRBD1. The J segment lost 3 bases and the V segment lost 9 bases, leaving 9 bases of the junction unmatched. This CDR3 has 14 amino acids. Looked up from germline, CDR1 is SGDLS and CDR2 is YYNGEE. CDR3 DNA sequence: TGTGCCACAAGCCGGACAGGGATGACAGATACGCAGTATTTT. This encodes CATSRTGMTDTQYF.

V gene TRBV27 combines with J gene TRBJ1-4; 9 nucleotides agree with TRBD1. This CDR3 contains 15 residues. With 6 bases clipped from V and 5 bases from J, the junction kept 7 bases outside the gene matches. The germline gives CDR1 MNHEY, CDR2 SMNVEV (reference sequence). The CDR3 loop reads CASRGTGKLNEKLFF. The CDR3 DNA reads as TGTGCCAGCAGAGGGACAGGGAAACTCAATGAAAAACTGTTTTTT.